This entry features one TCR beta chain sequence. Antigen: not known. The CDR3 loop spans 14 amino acids. Germline trimming cut 6 bases from V and 10 bases from J; bases unmatched to any gene: 11. The data are from a study of CD8 T cells in ankylosing spondylitis. Points from the study as a whole: With a CD8+ phenotype, disease-linked clones were relatively rare in peripheral blood. What appeared characteristic of ankylosing spondylitis blood was a TCR beta motif of eight highly homologous variants. Significantly higher representation of disease-linked clones was reported for matched ankylosing spondylitis synovial fluid. There were earlier reports of some motif variants in reactive arthritis synovial fluid and blood.

Construction of TCR beta libraries was performed using quantitative 5'-RACE with molecular barcodes. TCRdb re-analysed the 5' RACE reads in MiXCR, keeping a single row per CDR3 protein. Here the sample spans more than 600,000 distinct CDR3 sequences, over 15% being singletons. The chain has TRBV12-3 or TRBV12-4 and TRBJ2-1; 8 bases fit TRBD2. The TCR sequence derives from a male donor with ankylosing spondylitis. Sequencing was done on a sample of blood, either unsorted or a sorted T cell fraction (not recorded which). CDR3 region: CASSPSGSIGEQFF. For the CDR3, the DNA is TGTGCCAGCAGCCCAAGCGGGAGCATTGGAGAGCAGTTCTTC.